This T cell receptor (beta chain) was observed in a study of long-term antiretroviral therapy in people with HIV. Findings and limits, study-wide: Missing from the dataset were any data on ART adherence, viral resistance or therapy changes. Transplant-donor-level diversity was not reached after ART, though diversity increased. Blood draws took place between about 2003 and 2017 and possibly involved older ART regimens.

Points on this clone: Its matching antigen is unknown.

The assay, immunoSEQ v3.0, was run at survey level. Repertoires were generated with immunoSEQ multiplex PCR, while TCRdb's copy carries only in-frame clones and drops some. The sample shows about 22,000 clones, 80% to 90% of them seen only once. United States facilities provided treatment to all participants with HIV. The sequence came from a man between 18 and 29 years old with HIV. The sequencing used unsorted PBMCs, collected 0.1 years before starting antiretroviral therapy.

The CDR3 reads CASSLSNQPQHF. The CDR3 DNA follows: TGTGCCAGCAGCTTGAGCAATCAGCCCCAGCATTTT. The rearrangement uses TRBV7-2 and TRBJ1-5; D gene ambiguous. The germline V and J ends were trimmed by 3 bases and 1 base, with 1 base remaining between them. Germline V gene lookup returns CDR1 SGHTA and CDR2 FQGNSA. There are 12 residues in the CDR3.